This passage covers 10 T cell receptor beta chains from one sample sequenced in a study of OX40 agonist ivuxolimab in advanced cancers. Sequenced by immunoSEQ multiplex PCR; TCRdb stores in-frame clones only, minus some. Seen here are 63,000 or so clones, about 90% observed once, and the top ten hold 2% to 2.5%. Material: CD4+ or CD8+ T cells sorted from blood, obtained in a trial of the OX40 agonist ivuxolimab. These TCRs come from an adult with an advanced solid tumor such as melanoma, head and neck, liver or kidney cancer.

This chain links TRBV19 with TRBJ2-2; tentatively, D is TRBD2 (5 bases). The V and J ends lost 1 base and 11 bases respectively, with 11 bases between them. This CDR3 has 13 residues. CDR1 LNHDA and CDR2 SQIVND come from the germline V gene (reference sequence). The CDR3 here is CASSIVGRNELFF. DNA for the CDR3: TGTGCCAGTAGTATAGTAGGGAGAAATGAGCTGTTTTTT.

The chain links TRBV5-6 to TRBJ2-3; 7 bases align to TRBD2. Unmatched junction bases numbered 9, after V lost 4 bases and J lost 1 base. CDR1 SGHDT and CDR2 YYEEEE come from the germline V gene. The CDR3 sequence is 16 residues long. The CDR3 coding sequence is TGTGCCAGCAGCACGTCCAGCGGGACCGGCACAGATACGCAGTATTTT. Its translation is CASSTSSGTGTDTQYF. The entire variable domain, with the rest obtained from reference TRBV5-6 and TRBJ2-3, is as follows: DAGVTQSPTHLIKTRGQQVTLRCSPKSGHDTVSWYQQALGQGPQFIFQYYEEEERQRGNFPDRFSGHQFPNYSSELNVNALLLGDSALYLCASSTSSGTGTDTQYFGPGTRLTVL.

V gene TRBV6-6 combines with J gene TRBJ1-2; 7 bases agree with TRBD1. Germline V gives CDR1 MNHNY, CDR2 SVGAGI (reference sequence). There are 13 residues in the CDR3. V lost 5 bases, J lost 8 bases, and 8 bases stayed unmatched. This chain's CDR3 is CASSPQTGKGYTF. CDR3 in DNA: TGTGCCAGCAGTCCCCAGACAGGGAAGGGCTACACCTTC.

The chain couples TRBV7-9 to TRBJ1-1; D call uncertain. V was pared by 5 bases and J by 5 bases, with 12 bases between. The germline gives CDR1 SEHNR, CDR2 FQNEAQ (reference sequence). The CDR3 sequence is 13 residues long. CDR3 residues: CASSQIGFTEAFF. In nucleotides, the CDR3 is TGTGCCAGCAGCCAGATCGGTTTTACTGAAGCTTTCTTT.

V and J are TRBV9 and TRBJ2-2; D possibly corresponds to TRBD1 (6 bases). The CDR3 extends over 15 amino acids. In germline, CDR1 is SGDLS, CDR2 YYNGEE. With 3 bases removed from V and 6 bases from J, the gap between germline ends came to 15 bases. For the CDR3, the DNA is TGTGCCAGCAGCGATTTAACAGGGACGGCCGGGGAGCTGTTTTTT. This sequence encodes CASSDLTGTAGELFF.

The V gene is TRBV7-2, the J gene TRBJ1-4, with a weak D call TRBD1 (6 bases). Trimming stripped 3 bases from V and 6 bases from J, with 14 bases between. The CDR3 has 15 amino acids. Germline CDR1 reads SGHTA; CDR2 reads FQGNSA. DNA of the CDR3: TGTGCCAGCAGCTTTTTGGGGGCCGATTATGAAAAACTGTTTTTT. Residues: CASSFLGADYEKLFF.

V and J are TRBV2 and TRBJ2-1; 11 bases fit TRBD2. The V gene end was trimmed by 6 bases and the J gene end by 10 bases; junction bases not matched to a gene: 11. Germline-derived CDR1 and CDR2 are SNHLY and FYNNEI. This CDR3 comprises 15 residues. CDR3 in DNA: TGTGCCAGCAGGGCCAACCCGGGACTAGCGGAGGAGCAGTTCTTC. It yields the protein CASRANPGLAEEQFF.

This chain links TRBV7-2 with TRBJ2-3, with 10 bases matching TRBD2. J gave up 1 base and V 5 bases, and 12 bases lay outside the gene matches. The CDR3 totals 18 residues. In germline, CDR1 is SGHTA, CDR2 FQGNSA. Written as DNA, the CDR3 is TGTGCCAGCAGCCTCGTAGAGATCCTAGCGGGGGGCACAGATACGCAGTATTTT. This gives the protein CASSLVEILAGGTDTQYF.

This rearrangement joins TRBV30 to TRBJ1-6; 8 bases match TRBD1. The CDR3 consists of 15 residues. After removal of 5 bases from V and 2 bases from J, the junction contained 5 bases not matched to a gene. The germline V gene encodes CDR1 GTSNPN and CDR2 SVGIG (reference sequence). The CDR3 protein is CAWGQGETYNSPLHF. CDR3 bases: TGTGCCTGGGGACAGGGTGAGACCTATAATTCACCCCTCCACTTT. The full variable domain, completed using reference TRBV30 and TRBJ1-6, is SQTIHQWPATLVQPVGSPLSLECTVEGTSNPNLYWYRQAAGRGLQLLFYSVGIGQISSEVPQNLSASRPQDRQFILSSKKLLLSDSGFYLCAWGQGETYNSPLHFGNGTRLTVT.

The chain links TRBV18 to TRBJ2-5; D remains ambiguous. V dropped 2 bases and J dropped 1 base, with 8 bases sitting between them. This CDR3 is 14 amino acids long. The germline V gene has CDR1 KGHSH and CDR2 LQKENI. The CDR3 sequence is CASSPGIRQETQYF. The CDR3 DNA reads as TGTGCCAGCTCACCAGGGATCCGCCAAGAGACCCAGTACTTC.